One and the same sample provided the 13 T cell receptor beta chains below, sequenced in a study of T cell changes during pregnancy in multiple sclerosis. Only in-frame clones appear in the TCRdb table, and some are missing; sequencing was by immunoSEQ multiplex PCR. In the table there are roughly 100,000 clones, almost 95% of which are singletons. This sample comprised peripheral blood, obtained after pregnancy. All receptors derive from a female donor with multiple sclerosis, enrolled in a pregnancy study.

The V and J genes are TRBV9 and TRBJ1-6; 7 positions agree with TRBD1. J lost 9 bases, V lost 3 bases, and 6 bases had no gene match. This CDR3 contains 14 residues. Per germline, CDR1 SGDLS and CDR2 YYNGEE. CDR3 amino acids: CASSASGGGSPLHF. Here the CDR3 DNA reads TGTGCCAGCAGCGCCTCAGGGGGAGGTTCACCCCTCCACTTT.

As to this clone: Other DNA sequences in this specimen translate into the identical CDR3. J is TRBJ2-7 and V is TRBV14, with a tentative D call TRBD1 (5 bases). The CDR3 has 12 residues. V was pared by 3 bases and J by 3 bases, with 6 bases between. From germline, CDR1 is SGHDN and CDR2 FVKESK. The CDR3 protein is CASSQQGYEQYF. CDR3 DNA: TGTGCCAGCAGCCAGCAGGGCTACGAGCAGTACTTC. Supplemented by reference TRBV14 and TRBJ2-7, the full variable domain reads EAGVTQFPSHSVIEKGQTVTLRCDPISGHDNLYWYRRVMGKEIKFLLHFVKESKQDESGMPNNRFLAERTGGTYSTLKVQPAELEDSGVYFCASSQQGYEQYFGPGTRLTVT.

This chain links TRBV18 with TRBJ1-5; tentative D call: TRBD1 (5 bases). The CDR3 totals 13 residues. Looked up from germline, CDR1 is KGHSH and CDR2 is LQKENI. Trimming stripped 3 bases from V and 6 bases from J, with 9 bases between. CDR3 nucleotides: TGTGCCAGCTCACCGGGGGGTTCTCAGCCCCAGCATTTT. This translates into CASSPGGSQPQHF.

The J gene is TRBJ1-5, the V gene TRBV27, with D possibly matching TRBD1 (6 bases). CDR1 MNHEY and CDR2 SMNVEV come from the germline V gene (reference sequence). There are 16 residues in the CDR3. V was cut by 6 bases and J by 0 bases, with 15 bases left in between. The CDR3: CASSSKRTDSNQPQHF. The CDR3 bases are TGTGCCAGCAGCTCCAAGAGGACAGATAGCAATCAGCCCCAGCATTTT.

The genes are TRBV11-3 and TRBJ2-7, with D unresolved. In germline, CDR1 is SGHNT, CDR2 YENEEA. The CDR3 loop spans 12 amino acids. Trimming cost V 3 bases and J 6 bases, with 9 bases left between them. In DNA form, the CDR3 reads TGTGCCAGCAGCTTTAGTTCCGGCGAGCAGTACTTC. Protein sequence: CASSFSSGEQYF. Drawing the rest from reference TRBV11-3 and TRBJ2-7, the complete variable domain is EAGVVQSPRYKIIEKKQPVAFWCNPISGHNTLYWYLQNLGQGPELLIRYENEEAVDDSQLPKDRFSAERLKGVDSTLKIQPAELGDSAVYLCASSFSSGEQYFGPGTRLTVT.

This chain uses TRBV7-9 with TRBJ2-5; TRBD2 is a possible D gene (5 bases). The ends were cut back, 6 bases at V and 4 bases at J, with 9 bases in the middle. This CDR3 region has 12 residues. Germline values: CDR1 SEHNR, CDR2 FQNEAQ (reference sequence). CDR3 residues: CASRPEGETQYF. The DNA of the CDR3 is TGTGCCAGCAGACCCGAGGGAGAGACCCAGTACTTC. The full variable domain, rest sourced from reference TRBV7-9 and TRBJ2-5, is DTGVSQNPRHKITKRGQNVTFRCDPISEHNRLYWYRQTLGQGPEFLTYFQNEAQLEKSRLLSDRFSAERPKGSFSTLEIQRTEQGDSAMYLCASRPEGETQYFGPGTRLLVL.

The rearrangement uses TRBV6-5 and TRBJ2-7; D remains ambiguous. From germline, CDR1 is MNHEY and CDR2 SVGAGI. V dropped 0 bases and J dropped 0 bases, with 3 bases sitting between them. This CDR3 comprises 13 residues. The CDR3 region is CASSYSASYEQYF. The CDR3 DNA sequence: TGTGCCAGCAGTTACTCGGCCTCCTACGAGCAGTACTTC.

The V and J genes are TRBV19 and TRBJ2-7; D unresolved. The CDR3 loop spans 13 amino acids. Germline CDR1 and CDR2: LNHDA and SQIVND (reference sequence). The ends were cut back, 3 bases at V and 6 bases at J, with 12 bases in the middle. CDR3 amino acids: CASSIGKSGEQYF. As DNA, the CDR3 is TGTGCCAGTAGTATCGGAAAATCGGGCGAGCAGTACTTC.

V is TRBV13 and J is TRBJ2-7; TRBD1 matches at 8 bases. Losses at the gene ends were 5 bases for V and 5 bases for J; bases not matched to a gene: 5. Germline assignment: CDR1 PRHDT and CDR2 FYEKMQ (reference sequence). The CDR3 spans 13 residues. The CDR3 DNA is TGTGCCAGCAGCCAGGACAGGGTGCACGAGCAGTACTTC. Translated: CASSQDRVHEQYF.

The chain is built from TRBV4-2 and TRBJ2-1; 8 nucleotides align to TRBD2. CDR3 size: 16 residues. With 1 base clipped from V and 6 bases from J, the junction kept 8 bases outside the gene matches. Germline lookup yields CDR1 LGHNA and CDR2 YNFKEQ. CDR3 nucleotides: TGTGCCAGCAGCCAAGCAACGGGGGGGCCTCGCAATGAGCAGTTCTTC. Its translation: CASSQATGGPRNEQFF.

The rearrangement joins TRBV7-3 to TRBJ2-5, with D possibly TRBD1 on 5 matching bases. Trimming shortened V by 3 bases and J by 5 bases, and 10 bases separated the two germline ends. This CDR3 contains 13 residues. Per the germline V gene, CDR1 is SGHTA and CDR2 is FQGTGA. The CDR3 coding sequence is TGTGCCAGCAGCTTGGGGCGCCGGGAGACCCAGTACTTC. Translation gives CASSLGRRETQYF.

The chain has TRBV18 and TRBJ2-1, with D maybe TRBD2 (6 bases). The CDR3 spans 14 residues. The germline V gene has CDR1 KGHSH and CDR2 LQKENI. Trimming took off 5 bases at V and 9 bases at J, with 17 bases between the two ends. The CDR3 sequence: CASSDLTRISEQFF. Written as DNA, the CDR3 is TGTGCCAGCTCAGATCTGACTAGAATCTCTGAGCAGTTCTTC.

CDR3 sequence (DNA): TGTGCCAGCAGTGAAGGGGACAGGGGAAGCAATCAGCCCCAGCATTTT. Translating gives CASSEGDRGSNQPQHF. The V and J genes are TRBV2 and TRBJ1-5, with TRBD1 matching over 10 bases. Germline CDR1 SNHLY, CDR2 FYNNEI. This CDR3 has 16 residues. V lost 1 base, J lost 1 base, and 1 base stayed unmatched.